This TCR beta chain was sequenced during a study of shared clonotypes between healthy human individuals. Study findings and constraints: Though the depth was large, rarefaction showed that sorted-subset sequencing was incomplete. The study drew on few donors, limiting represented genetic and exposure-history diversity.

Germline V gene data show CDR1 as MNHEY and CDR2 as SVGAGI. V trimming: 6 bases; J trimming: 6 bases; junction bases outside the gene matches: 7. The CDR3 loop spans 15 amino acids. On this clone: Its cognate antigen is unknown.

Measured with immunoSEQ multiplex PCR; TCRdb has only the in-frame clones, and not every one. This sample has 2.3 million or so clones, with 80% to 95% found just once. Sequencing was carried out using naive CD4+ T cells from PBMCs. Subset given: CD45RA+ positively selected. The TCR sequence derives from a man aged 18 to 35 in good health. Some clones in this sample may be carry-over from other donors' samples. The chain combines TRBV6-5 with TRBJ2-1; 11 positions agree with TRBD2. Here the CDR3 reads CASRPGTSGTNEQFF. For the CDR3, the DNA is TGTGCCAGCAGGCCCGGGACTAGCGGTACCAATGAGCAGTTCTTC.